These T cell receptor beta chains were read from a single sample in a study of CD8+CD57+ T cells in acquired aplastic anemia. One entry per CDR3 protein, called by TCRdb with MiXCR from the reads. The sample records a few hundred thousand distinct CDR3 sequences, around a third being singletons. Sequencing was performed on sorted CD4+, CD8+, or CD8+CD57+ T cells (not recorded which) from PBMCs. These receptors all stem from a human donor with aplastic anemia. Each CDR3 is given with its conserved first and last residue. The D gene is left open where the match is weak. Part of the rows lack a size; the others show once, few, many or a class for expanded clones.

clone_size j_call d_call v_call cdr3_nt cdr3_aa
. TRBJ2-1 TRBD2 TRBV5-1 TGCGCCAGCAGGGGTCTAGCGGGAGCACCAAATGAGCAGTTCTTC CASRGLAGAPNEQFF
. TRBJ2-6 . TRBV4-2 TGTGCCAGCAGCCCAACAAGGCTGGGGGCCAACGTCCTGACTTTC CASSPTRLGANVLTF
many TRBJ1-1 TRBD1 TRBV25-1 TGTGCCAGCAGTGAACCCGGGGGACAGACAAACACTGAAGCTTTCTTT CASSEPGGQTNTEAFF
. TRBJ1-4 TRBD1 TRBV5-1 TGCGCCAGCAGCACCGGACAGGGGCGGGGGGAAAAACTGTTTTTT CASSTGQGRGEKLFF
few TRBJ1-5 TRBD1 TRBV11-1 TGTGCCAGCAGCCTTGACGCGGGACAGGGTGGTAGCAATCAGCCCCAGCATTTT CASSLDAGQGGSNQPQHF
many TRBJ2-5 TRBD2 TRBV7-2 TGTGCCAGCAGCCCTACTAGCGGGGGGTCCCTTAAAGCCCAGTACTTC CASSPTSGGSLKAQYF
once TRBJ1-6 . TRBV15 TGTGCCACCAGCAGAGGGAGACACTCGAATTCACCCCTCCACTTT CATSRGRHSNSPLHF
many TRBJ2-4 TRBD1 TRBV7-7 TGTGCTAGCAGCTTAGGACAGGGTGACATTCAGTACTTC CASSLGQGDIQYF
few TRBJ2-1 TRBD2 TRBV9 TGTGCCAGCAGCGAGCTAGCGGGAGGCTACAATGAGCAGTTCTTC CASSELAGGYNEQFF
. TRBJ1-6 TRBD1 TRBV2 TGTGCCAGCAAGACAGGGGGATTGAATTCACCCCTCCACTTT CASKTGGLNSPLHF
. TRBJ2-3 . TRBV6-5 TGTGCCAGCAGTTACTCACGGCTAGCCCAGGAAACGCAGTATTTT CASSYSRLAQETQYF
few TRBJ1-2 . TRBV3-1 TGTGCCAGCAGCCCTGACTTCGGCGCGGATGGCTACACCTTC CASSPDFGADGYTF
many TRBJ1-1 . TRBV19 TGTGCCAGTAGTATTCTACACGGGAGCACTGAAGCTTTCTTT CASSILHGSTEAFF
. TRBJ2-3 . TRBV12-5 TGTGCTAGTGGTTTGGGGCTAGCGTCAACAGATACGCAGTATTTT CASGLGLASTDTQYF
many TRBJ2-3 TRBD1 TRBV10-3 TGTGCCATCAAAGGCGGGACAGGGTTAGCAGATACGCAGTATTTT CAIKGGTGLADTQYF
many TRBJ1-6 . TRBV9 TGTGCCAGCAGCGTGGCTTTGGGTTCACCCCTCCACTTT CASSVALGSPLHF
. TRBJ2-1 TRBD2 TRBV11-2 TGTGCCAGCAGCTTATCCTGGGTAGCGGGAGGCCGTGATGAGCAGTTCTTC CASSLSWVAGGRDEQFF
few TRBJ1-1 TRBD1 TRBV7-6 TGTGCCAGCAGCTTAGTGGGTCAGGGGGCGGTCACTGAAGCTTTCTTT CASSLVGQGAVTEAFF
few TRBJ2-1 . TRBV20-1 TGCAGTGCTAGGGGGCTAGCGCGGAATGAGCAGTTCTTC CSARGLARNEQFF
. TRBJ2-7 . TRBV30 TGTGCCTGGAGTACACACGGCGGGACAGAAGACTACGAGCAGTACTTC CAWSTHGGTEDYEQYF
many TRBJ1-6 . TRBV25-1 TGTGCCAGCAGTGAGGCGGGATATAATTCACCCCTCCACTTT CASSEAGYNSPLHF
. TRBJ1-2 TRBD1 TRBV6-1 TGTGCCAGCAGTGGGGGAAAAGGACAGGGGGTCTATGGCTACACCTTC CASSGGKGQGVYGYTF
many TRBJ2-5 TRBD2 TRBV20-1 TGCAGTGCTAGAGATCATGAGGGGACTAGCGGGTTACAAGAGACCCAGTACTTC CSARDHEGTSGLQETQYF
few TRBJ1-1 . TRBV7-2 TGTGCCAGCAGCTTCGAAGGAGGGAACACTGAAGCTTTCTTT CASSFEGGNTEAFF
. TRBJ1-1 TRBD1 TRBV29-1 TGCAGCGTTCTCAGGGGGACAGGGGCAAACACTGAAGCTTTCTTT CSVLRGTGANTEAFF
. TRBJ2-1 . TRBV7-2 TGTGCCAGCAGCCTGGGGCTAGGGACGGGGTTGGGGGACGAGCAGTTCTTC CASSLGLGTGLGDEQFF
. TRBJ1-1 . TRBV7-9 TGTGCCAGCAGCGGATCGGGAAGGGCCACTGAAGCTTTCTTT CASSGSGRATEAFF
. TRBJ1-5 . TRBV15 TGTGCCACCAGCAGCTTGGAGGCTAATCAGCCCCAGCATTTT CATSSLEANQPQHF
. TRBJ2-3 TRBD2 TRBV20-1 TGCAGTGCTGGCTTAGGCGGGGGACTCACAGATACGCAGTATTTT CSAGLGGGLTDTQYF
. TRBJ1-1 . TRBV6-5 TGTGCCAGCAGTTGGGACCAGGGACGGGGGAAAGCTTTCTTT CASSWDQGRGKAFF
. TRBJ1-5 . TRBV25-1 TGTGCCAGCAGAGACGCAGGGACGGGGAGCAATCAGCCCCAGCATTTT CASRDAGTGSNQPQHF
few TRBJ2-2 . TRBV10-3 TGTGCCAGCAGCACCCGTCGCTTGGACGGATCCACCGGGGAGCTGTTTTTT CASSTRRLDGSTGELFF
. TRBJ2-7 . TRBV10-3 TGTGCCAGCAGTTACGACGGGGGGCCTCGCGAGCAGTACTTC CASSYDGGPREQYF